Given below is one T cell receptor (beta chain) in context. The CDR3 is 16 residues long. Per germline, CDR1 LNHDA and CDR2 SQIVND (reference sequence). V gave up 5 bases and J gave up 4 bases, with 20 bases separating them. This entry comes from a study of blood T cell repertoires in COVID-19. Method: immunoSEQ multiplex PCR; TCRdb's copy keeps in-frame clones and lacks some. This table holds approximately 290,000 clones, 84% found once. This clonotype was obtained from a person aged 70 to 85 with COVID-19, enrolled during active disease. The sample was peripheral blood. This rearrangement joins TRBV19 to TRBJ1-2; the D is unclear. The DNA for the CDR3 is TGTGCCAGTAGTCCCACCCCAATCGAAGCAGGCTATGGCTACACCTTC. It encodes CASSPTPIEAGYGYTF.